Listed here are 32 T cell receptor beta chains from one sample, sequenced in a study of early T cells in non-severe SARS-CoV-2 infection. TCRdb used MiXCR to reprocess the 5' RACE reads, holding one entry per CDR3 protein. The table shows about 49,000 distinct CDR3 sequences, with approximately 4.1% occurring only once. The specimen sequenced was whole blood. Receptor source: an adult who was a healthcare worker with PCR-confirmed SARS-CoV-2 infection or an uninfected control (not recorded which).

A word on this clonotype: This clone may be a read error of a much larger clone one base away. The chain links TRBV2 to TRBJ1-5; D is possibly TRBD1 (6 bases). CDR1 SNHLY and CDR2 FYNNEI come from the germline V gene. This CDR3 is built from 15 residues. CDR3 residues: CACSEEGGSNQPQHF. CDR3 nucleotide sequence: TGTGCCTGCAGTGAAGAGGGGGGTAGCAATCAGCCCCAGCATTTT. The full variable domain, completed using reference TRBV2 and TRBJ1-5, is EPEVTQTPSHQVTQMGQEVILRCVPISNHLYFYWYRQILGQKVEFLVSFYNNEISEKSEIFDDQFSVERPDGSNFTLKIRSTKLEDSAMYFCACSEEGGSNQPQHFGDGTRLSIL.

This clonotype appeared many times. The chain couples TRBV30 to TRBJ2-7, with 8 bases lining up with TRBD1. This CDR3 comprises 12 residues. V shed 3 bases and J 6 bases; nucleotides not matched to a gene: 4. The germline gives CDR1 GTSNPN, CDR2 SVGIG (reference sequence). The CDR3, as DNA: TGTGCCTGGAGCCAGGGGGCTAGCGAGCAGTACTTC. It is translated as CAWSQGASEQYF.

This clonotype has only a few counts. The rearrangement joins TRBV30 to TRBJ2-1, with 9 bases matching TRBD1. The CDR3 has 14 amino acids. With 2 bases clipped from V and 4 bases from J, the junction kept 3 bases outside the gene matches. CDR1 and CDR2 (germline): GTSNPN, SVGIG (reference sequence). In DNA form, the CDR3 reads TGTGCCTGGAGTACGGGACAGGGATACAATGAGCAGTTCTTC. Amino acids: CAWSTGQGYNEQFF.

This clonotype was counted between two and nine times. The chain has TRBV19 and TRBJ1-1; a possible D gene is TRBD1 (5 bases). The V gene's germline CDR1 is LNHDA and CDR2 SQIVND (reference sequence). The CDR3 has 14 residues. The V gene lost 5 bases and the J gene lost 4 bases, with 14 bases spanning the gap. CDR3 nucleotides: TGTGCCAGTAGTGCGGGGGGTTTGCCCACTGAAGCTTTCTTT. This encodes CASSAGGLPTEAFF.

The V call is TRBV30, the J call TRBJ2-7; D gene unclear. V lost 3 bases, J lost 6 bases, and 18 bases lay in between. The CDR3 spans 14 residues. CDR1 and CDR2 (germline): GTSNPN, SVGIG (reference sequence). The CDR3 DNA sequence: TGTGCCTGGAGGGCACCTTTGGTGGGGTCCGAGCAGTACTTC. It is translated as CAWRAPLVGSEQYF. Drawing the rest from reference TRBV30 and TRBJ2-7, the complete variable domain is SQTIHQWPATLVQPVGSPLSLECTVEGTSNPNLYWYRQAAGRGLQLLFYSVGIGQISSEVPQNLSASRPQDRQFILSSKKLLLSDSGFYLCAWRAPLVGSEQYFGPGTRLTVT.

This clonotype has a count of ten or more. The chain uses TRBV24-1 and TRBJ2-1; a possible D gene is TRBD2 (6 bases). The V end was cut by 5 bases, the J end by 3 bases, with 13 bases between. This CDR3 comprises 15 residues. CDR1 is KGHDR, CDR2 SFDVKD, per germline. This CDR3 reads CATSGGDHRYNEQFF. In DNA, the CDR3 is TGTGCCACCAGTGGGGGGGACCACCGCTACAATGAGCAGTTCTTC.

This clonotype has ten or more counts. V is TRBV4-1 and J is TRBJ1-6; a possible D gene is TRBD1 (6 bases). The CDR3 consists of 15 residues. V shed 0 bases and J shed 8 bases, with 11 bases lying between them. Germline CDR1 reads MGHRA; CDR2 reads YSYEKL. The CDR3 loop reads CASSQDQGNDSPLHF. The CDR3 DNA reads TGCGCCAGCAGCCAAGATCAGGGGAATGATTCACCCCTCCACTTT.

This clonotype was detected a few times. This sequence joins TRBV20-1 and TRBJ2-7, with 10 nucleotides matching TRBD2. CDR3 length: 15 amino acids. V gave up 5 bases and J gave up 2 bases; unmatched junction bases: 9. CDR1 and CDR2 (germline): DFQATT, SNEGSKA (reference sequence). In nucleotides, the CDR3 is TGCAGTGCTTCGACCTCCCTAGCGGGGGCCTACGAGCAGTACTTC. It yields the protein CSASTSLAGAYEQYF.

This clonotype was detected ten times or more. The chain joins TRBV24-1 to TRBJ2-5; D not certain. This CDR3 has 13 residues. V lost 2 bases and J 3 bases, leaving 6 bases between the germline ends. CDR1 KGHDR and CDR2 SFDVKD come from the germline V gene. CDR3 nucleotides: TGTGCCACCAGTGATTCCTATGAAGAGACCCAGTACTTC. This translates into CATSDSYEETQYF.

The rearrangement links TRBV12-3 or TRBV12-4 to TRBJ2-1; 10 bases agree with TRBD2. The junction had 8 bases not matched to a gene; V was cut back by 1 base and J by 11 bases. The CDR3 is 15 residues long. CDR3 in amino acids: CASSLGWVAGGKQFF. The CDR3 DNA follows: TGTGCCAGCAGTTTAGGATGGGTAGCGGGAGGAAAGCAGTTCTTC.

This clonotype showed up many times. V gene TRBV4-1 combines with J gene TRBJ2-3; 8 nucleotides align to TRBD1. Per the germline V gene, CDR1 is MGHRA and CDR2 is YSYEKL. J was trimmed by 2 bases and V by 0 bases; bases with no gene match: 4. CDR3 size: 16 residues. The CDR3 nucleotides are TGCGCCAGCAGCCAAGATGAGGACAGGGTCACAGATACGCAGTATTTT. It is translated as CASSQDEDRVTDTQYF.

This clonotype has ten or more counts. The rearrangement links TRBV6-1 to TRBJ2-1; possible D gene TRBD2, 5 bases. V gave up 7 bases and J gave up 10 bases, with 8 bases separating them. Per germline, CDR1 MNHNS and CDR2 SASEGT. This CDR3 is built from 10 residues. The CDR3 reads CASNRLEQFF. CDR3 DNA: TGTGCCAGCAACCGACTAGAGCAGTTCTTC.

This clonotype was observed many times. The rearrangement joins TRBV6-5 to TRBJ2-1; TRBD2 agrees at 12 bases. In germline, CDR1 is MNHEY, CDR2 SVGAGI. This CDR3 is built from 14 residues. V shed 8 bases and J 6 bases; nucleotides not matched to a gene: 5. The CDR3 loop is CASAASGGANEQFF. The CDR3 region has the DNA TGTGCCAGCGCGGCTAGCGGGGGGGCCAATGAGCAGTTCTTC.

The table lists this clonotype with many counts. This chain joins TRBV12-3 or TRBV12-4 and TRBJ1-5, with TRBD1 identical over 8 bases. Trimming cost V 4 bases and J 6 bases; bases outside gene matches: 2. The CDR3 runs to 13 residues. CDR3 region: CASSYDRGQPQHF. Here the CDR3 DNA reads TGTGCCAGCAGTTATGACAGGGGTCAGCCCCAGCATTTT.

This clonotype was recorded many times. The genes are TRBV7-2 and TRBJ2-1, with 10 bases that match TRBD2. CDR3 size: 17 residues. V lost 3 bases and J lost 3; bases outside the gene matches: 8. CDR1 and CDR2 from the germline V gene are SGHTA and FQGNSA. CDR3 residues: CASSFRLAGYGYNEQFF. CDR3 DNA: TGTGCCAGCAGCTTTCGACTAGCGGGCTATGGCTACAATGAGCAGTTCTTC.

This clonotype was observed many times. The V and J genes are TRBV24-1 and TRBJ2-2; unclear D gene. V lost 2 bases and J lost 0, with 12 bases in between. CDR3 size: 17 residues. Per the germline V gene, CDR1 is KGHDR and CDR2 is SFDVKD. CDR3 bases: TGTGCCACCAGTGATTCAGAAGGAAACACGAACACCGGGGAGCTGTTTTTT. Amino acid sequence: CATSDSEGNTNTGELFF.

Ten or more counts support this clonotype. The chain links TRBV7-9 to TRBJ1-2, with D hard to call. V was pared by 5 bases and J by 0 bases, with 10 bases between. This CDR3 is 14 amino acids long. Germline V gives CDR1 SEHNR, CDR2 FQNEAQ (reference sequence). CDR3 in amino acids: CASSRGISNYGYTF. CDR3 bases: TGTGCCAGCAGCCGAGGGATATCTAACTATGGCTACACCTTC.

This clonotype was recorded many times. The chain employs TRBV12-3 or TRBV12-4 and TRBJ2-7; D is uncertain. V dropped 1 base and J dropped 6 bases, with 19 bases sitting between them. The CDR3 spans 16 residues. CDR3 residues: CASSLVNGGVTVEQYF. Written as DNA, the CDR3 is TGTGCCAGCAGTTTAGTAAATGGTGGGGTGACGGTCGAGCAGTACTTC.

The V gene is TRBV9, the J gene TRBJ2-3; possibly TRBD1 or TRBD2 for D (6 bases each). Germline-derived CDR1 and CDR2 are SGDLS and YYNGEE. The CDR3 runs 15 residues. V lost 0 bases, J lost 3 bases, and 11 bases lay in between. CDR3 sequence (DNA): TGTGCCAGCAGCGTAGGTCGGGGGCGAACAGATACGCAGTATTTT. This gives the protein CASSVGRGRTDTQYF.

The chain joins TRBV10-2 to TRBJ2-7; the D gene is possibly TRBD2 (5 bases). This CDR3 is built from 14 residues. Trimming stripped 1 base from V and 3 bases from J, with 10 bases between. CDR1 and CDR2 from the germline V gene are WSHSY and SAAADI. The CDR3 DNA reads TGCGCCAGCAGTGAGTTACTAGGTAACTACGAGCAGTACTTC. Translation gives CASSELLGNYEQYF.

In this sample, this clonotype turned up many times. This chain links TRBV20-1 with TRBJ1-1; 9 nucleotides line up with TRBD1. V lost 3 bases and J lost 7; bases outside the gene matches: 3. The CDR3 totals 12 residues. From germline, CDR1 is DFQATT and CDR2 SNEGSKA (reference sequence). The CDR3 DNA reads TGCAGTGCTAGTGGGGACAGGGATGAAGCTTTCTTT. Protein: CSASGDRDEAFF.

This clonotype was picked up many times. The genes are TRBV6-1 and TRBJ1-2, with unresolved D. Germline V CDR1 and CDR2: MNHNS, SASEGT. The CDR3 loop spans 13 amino acids. The ends were cut back, 6 bases at V and 1 base at J, with 9 bases in the middle. The CDR3 nucleotides read TGTGCCAGCAGGGACCGGGATAACTATGGCTACACCTTC. Translated, it gives CASRDRDNYGYTF.

This clonotype was observed many times. The CDR3 DNA is TGTGCCACGGGGGGGGCGGAAGATGAAAAACTGTTTTTT. It yields the protein CATGGAEDEKLFF. The J gene is TRBJ1-4, the V gene TRBV24-1; tentative D call: TRBD1 (6 bases). Per germline, CDR1 KGHDR and CDR2 SFDVKD. Trimming removed 10 bases from V and 6 bases from J, with 14 bases in between. CDR3 size: 13 residues.

At least ten counts were recorded for this clonotype. The chain links TRBV20-1 to TRBJ2-3; TRBD2 is a possible D gene (7 bases). V was clipped by 0 bases and J by 3 bases, with 13 bases between them. This CDR3 region has 15 residues. The germline CDR1 and CDR2 sequences are DFQATT and SNEGSKA (reference sequence). In DNA, the CDR3 is TGCAGTGCTAGAGATAGGGGGGGGCATACAGATACGCAGTATTTT. Its translation is CSARDRGGHTDTQYF.

The V call is TRBV11-2, the J call TRBJ1-1, with D possibly matching TRBD1 (6 bases). The CDR3 extends over 15 amino acids. With 6 bases removed from V and 1 base from J, the gap between germline ends came to 15 bases. Germline CDR1 SGHAT, CDR2 FQNNGV. Here the CDR3 reads CASRTVRDKNTEAFF. DNA of the CDR3: TGTGCCAGCAGGACTGTGAGGGACAAGAACACTGAAGCTTTCTTT.

The rearrangement uses TRBV6-2 or TRBV6-3 and TRBJ1-2; D is unresolved. V was cut by 2 bases and J by 7 bases, with 17 bases left in between. The germline CDR1 and CDR2 sequences are MNHEY and SVGEGT. The CDR3 has 15 amino acids. CDR3 in DNA: TGTGCCAGCAGTTACCCATCGCCGATGGGAGGTGGCTACACCTTC. The encoded protein is CASSYPSPMGGGYTF.

This clonotype occurred many times. V gene TRBV20-1 combines with J gene TRBJ2-3; the D call may be TRBD1 or TRBD2 (5 bases each). Germline V gene lookup returns CDR1 DFQATT and CDR2 SNEGSKA (reference sequence). V lost 6 bases to trimming and J lost 0 bases, with 13 bases between them. There are 14 residues in the CDR3. The CDR3 sequence is CSATGPISTDTQYF. The CDR3 DNA reads TGCAGTGCCACGGGACCGATTAGCACAGATACGCAGTATTTT.

There are many counts of this clonotype. The J gene is TRBJ1-1, the V gene TRBV29-1; possibly TRBD1 for D (6 bases). Trimming took 3 bases from V and 0 from J, leaving 8 bases between them. Per germline, CDR1 SQVTM and CDR2 ANQGSEA. The CDR3 totals 13 residues. As DNA, the CDR3 is TGCAGCGTTGATACAGGGCTGAACACTGAAGCTTTCTTT. Protein sequence: CSVDTGLNTEAFF. The full variable domain, rest sourced from reference TRBV29-1 and TRBJ1-1, is SAVISQKPSRDICQRGTSLTIQCQVDSQVTMMFWYRQQPGQSLTLIATANQGSEATYESGFVIDKFPISRPNLTFSTLTVSNMSPEDSSIYLCSVDTGLNTEAFFGQGTRLTVV.

This clonotype was detected many times. The rearrangement joins TRBV6-1 to TRBJ1-1; D gene unclear. The CDR3 runs 14 residues. Trimming took 2 bases from V and 2 from J, leaving 9 bases between them. CDR1 is MNHNS and CDR2 is SASEGT in the germline V gene. The CDR3 protein is CASSEFGANTEAFF. The CDR3 DNA reads TGTGCCAGCAGTGAATTCGGAGCCAACACTGAAGCTTTCTTT.

In this sample, this clonotype turned up many times. The V and J genes are TRBV2 and TRBJ1-2, with D perhaps TRBD1 (5 bases). CDR1 SNHLY and CDR2 FYNNEI come from the germline V gene. V lost 6 bases and J lost 1, with 9 bases in between. CDR3 length: 13 residues. CDR3 sequence: CASREGRNYGYTF. CDR3 bases: TGTGCCAGCAGAGAGGGACGTAACTATGGCTACACCTTC. The full variable domain, completed using reference TRBV2 and TRBJ1-2, is EPEVTQTPSHQVTQMGQEVILRCVPISNHLYFYWYRQILGQKVEFLVSFYNNEISEKSEIFDDQFSVERPDGSNFTLKIRSTKLEDSAMYFCASREGRNYGYTFGSGTRLTVV.

Ten or more counts support this clonotype. J is TRBJ2-3 and V is TRBV10-3; maybe TRBD1 (5 bases). Germline loops: CDR1 ENHRY, CDR2 SYGVKD. Trimming stripped 11 bases from V and 2 bases from J, with 17 bases between. The CDR3 is 14 residues long. CDR3 coding DNA: TGTGCCGCCGTGGAAGGGGCATCCACAGATACGCAGTATTTT. Translated, it gives CAAVEGASTDTQYF.

This clonotype was seen many times. V gene TRBV20-1 combines with J gene TRBJ1-5; D uncertain. Trimming shortened V by 1 base and J by 3 bases, and 10 bases separated the two germline ends. Germline V gives CDR1 DFQATT, CDR2 SNEGSKA (reference sequence). This CDR3 spans 14 amino acids. The CDR3 here is CSARGRAYNQPQHF. DNA for the CDR3: TGCAGTGCTAGAGGCAGAGCCTACAATCAGCCCCAGCATTTT.